This entry describes one T cell receptor beta chain. Its specificity is not known. The data were taken from a study of cytomegalovirus exposure and HLA in healthy donors. The study's findings and limits: A list of approximately 150 TCR beta chains associated with cytomegalovirus was given. Among the CMV-associated chains, three were confirmed in vitro as specific for CMV antigens.

Clones were read by immunoSEQ multiplex PCR, and TCRdb kept only the in-frame ones, dropping some. Among some 70,000 clones, just under 85% were seen once, and the ten largest hold 3%. CDR1 SNHLY and CDR2 FYNNEI come from the germline V gene. The ends lost 4 bases at V and 7 bases at J; junction bases unmatched: 2. The CDR3 length is 14 residues. Sequenced material: PBMCs. V usage is TRBV2 and J usage is TRBJ1-4; 11 bases are shared with TRBD1. This sequence was found in a man aged 25 to 45 in good health and CMV-seronegative. This chain's CDR3 is CASSADRGPEKLFF. The CDR3 DNA follows: TGTGCCAGCAGTGCGGACAGGGGGCCTGAAAAACTGTTTTTT.